The T cell receptor (beta chain) described here comes from a study of control samples from healthy donors and cancer patients. The germline V gene encodes CDR1 WNHNN and CDR2 SYGVQD (reference sequence). The CDR3 consists of 16 residues. The V and J ends lost 3 bases and 5 bases respectively, with 16 bases between them. Here immunoSEQ multiplex PCR was the method, and the copy in TCRdb shows in-frame clones only, minus some. The sample lists about 55,000 clones, 95% to 97% occurring once. Sequencing was carried out using blood. This chain connects TRBV10-1 to TRBJ2-2; D tentatively fits TRBD1 or TRBD2 (6 bases each). The clonotype was recovered from a woman aged 18-29 years in good health. The CDR3 here is CASSEFWRGSTGELFF. CDR3 coding DNA: TGCGCCAGCAGTGAATTCTGGAGGGGGTCAACCGGGGAGCTGTTTTTT.